This T cell receptor beta chain was obtained from a study of T cells in localized non-small cell lung cancer. Only in-frame clones appear in the TCRdb table, and some are missing; sequencing was by immunoSEQ multiplex PCR. The sample lists roughly 1,300 clones; about 15% were seen once. This clone appeared a few times. Antigen specificity is unknown. General observations from the study: Among the top 100 tumor clones, a median approximately 60 appeared in adjacent lung. Tumor samples were not multi-region, leaving intratumor heterogeneity unexcluded. Uninvolved adjacent lung had more T cell clonality than any other tissue, topping tumor.

V was shortened by 6 bases and J by 1 base, with 19 bases between the two germline ends. Looked up from germline, CDR1 is MDHEN and CDR2 is SYDVKM. The CDR3 has 16 residues. Sequences were derived from normal lung tissue next to the tumor, sampled before any cancer treatment. This receptor was identified in a woman aged 40-69 years with stage I lung adenocarcinoma. The chain links TRBV28 to TRBJ2-7; a weak D match, TRBD2 (7 bases). In DNA, the CDR3 is TGTGCCAGCAGGAGTTTAGGGGGGGGCGGATCCTACGAGCAGTACTTC. It codes for CASRSLGGGGSYEQYF.